A few counts support the clone carrying this T cell receptor (beta chain). Antigen specificity is unknown. A much larger clonotype is one base distant, so this may be a read error. TCR beta CDR3 regions were amplified from RNA transcripts. The HTBI primer set drove a first-round RT-PCR of the TCR CDR3. A single record per CDR3 protein comes from TCRdb applying MiXCR to the multiplex PCR reads. The sample shows 400,000 to 500,000 distinct CDR3 sequences, about 15% of them seen only once. A patient was excluded if there was uncontrolled infection, other autoimmune disease, pregnancy or lactation. These data belong to a study of T cells in Graves' hyperthyroidism and ophthalmopathy. Points from the study as a whole: Most thyroid clonotypes that were expanded above 0.001 also turned up in blood. Ophthalmopathy stood apart from stable hyperthyroidism in a 13 V-J model.

The CDR3 spans 14 residues. The chain employs TRBV12-3 or TRBV12-4 and TRBJ2-3; D is uncertain. The sample comprised blood. The clonotype comes from a woman between 18 and 30 years old with Graves' hyperthyroidism. The CDR3 DNA is TGTGCCAGCACCCCGATGGACGGCACAAATACGCAGTATTTT. Translation: CASTPMDGTNTQYF.